What follows are 5 T cell receptor beta chains derived from one specimen sequenced in a study of a mutant IDH1 vaccine in newly diagnosed glioma. Time point of the sample: week 23, last vaccination. What each vaccine dose contained was 300 ug of mutant IDH1 20-mer peptide, accompanied by topical imiquimod. Method: immunoSEQ multiplex PCR; TCRdb's copy keeps in-frame clones and lacks some. The sample includes about 41,000 clones, 60% to 85% of them seen just once. These receptors' antigens are unknown. The sample here was PBMCs, taken from a glioma patient whose treatment included an IDH1 peptide vaccine. Receptors originate from a woman between 40 and 50 years old with glioma. Some clones in this sample may be carry-over from other donors' samples.

This chain joins TRBV5-1 and TRBJ1-1; D unclear. V dropped 4 bases and J dropped 4 bases, with 8 bases sitting between them. In germline, CDR1 is SGHRS, CDR2 YFSETQ. This CDR3 has 12 residues. CDR3 in amino acids: CASSAATTEAFF. Written as DNA, the CDR3 is TGCGCCAGCAGCGCCGCTACCACTGAAGCTTTCTTT.

The chain joins TRBV7-8 to TRBJ2-2, with D maybe TRBD2 (7 bases). This CDR3 contains 14 residues. The germline V gene encodes CDR1 SGHVS and CDR2 FQNEAQ. V was shortened by 9 bases and J by 5 bases, with 16 bases between the two germline ends. The CDR3, as DNA: TGTGCCAGTTTTGCGGGGGCACGAACCGGGGAGCTGTTTTTT. Its protein is CASFAGARTGELFF.

This clone was detected only a few times. J is TRBJ2-2 and V is TRBV6-1, with D hard to call. The CDR3 runs to 10 residues. Trimming stripped 10 bases from V and 3 bases from J, with 3 bases between. Germline loops: CDR1 MNHNS, CDR2 SASEGT. The chain's CDR3 is CATDTGELFF. DNA for the CDR3: TGTGCCACCGACACCGGGGAGCTGTTTTTT.

V is TRBV5-1 and J is TRBJ1-1; TRBD1 aligns across 10 bases. V shed 3 bases, J shed 3 bases, and the junction held 5 bases outside the gene matches. The CDR3 consists of 15 residues. Germline V lookup: CDR1 SGHRS, CDR2 YFSETQ. This chain's CDR3 is CASSWGQGIDTEAFF. CDR3 bases: TGCGCCAGCAGCTGGGGACAGGGGATCGACACTGAAGCTTTCTTT.

This CDR3 reads CASLDGWGDGNTIYF. DNA for the CDR3: TGTGCCAGTCTCGACGGATGGGGGGATGGAAACACCATATATTTT. This sequence joins TRBV19 and TRBJ1-3, with D perhaps matching TRBD1 (5 bases). The CDR3 spans 15 residues. V was trimmed by 8 bases and J by 3 bases, leaving 17 bases between them. Looked up from germline, CDR1 is LNHDA and CDR2 is SQIVND (reference sequence).